This T cell receptor (beta chain) was profiled in a study of T cells in Graves' hyperthyroidism and ophthalmopathy. Turning to the study itself: Peripheral blood draws took place at initial diagnosis, ahead of any treatment. Study conclusions and caveats: Blood also carried most thyroid clonotypes expanded above 0.001.

Regions amplified from RNA transcripts were the TCR beta CDR3 regions. During a first-round RT-PCR of the TCR CDR3, the HTBI primer set was used. Via MiXCR, TCRdb re-called the multiplex PCR reads, giving one row per CDR3 protein. Of 350,000 to 400,000 distinct CDR3 sequences in the sample, about 18% were seen once. CDR3 length: 15 residues. Germline-derived CDR1 and CDR2 are MNHEY and SVGEGT. Trimming at V came to 2 bases and at J to 5 bases, leaving 4 bases not matched to a gene. This clonotype has at least ten counts. What it binds is not known. It was considered stable Graves' hyperthyroidism when ophthalmopathy did not progress within 18 months. With a duration under 2 months, the hyperthyroidism was newly diagnosed in patients aged 18 to 65.

The rearrangement links TRBV6-2 or TRBV6-3 to TRBJ1-2; 11 nucleotides match TRBD1. The sequencing sample was made of blood. This TCR derives from a woman younger than 30 with Graves' hyperthyroidism. This CDR3 reads CASSYGQGARYGYTF. The CDR3 nucleotides read TGTGCCAGCAGTTACGGACAGGGGGCACGATATGGCTACACCTTC.